What follows describes a single T cell receptor (beta chain). There are a few counts of this clonotype. No antigen is known for it. Base qualities are not provided; no much larger clone lies one nucleotide away. This sample is part of a study of T cell repertoires in cytomegalovirus infection (dated by TCRdb to between 2018 and 2021). Regarding the complete study: Donor HLA type was relevant to the analysis, because carriage of CMV infection together with the matching HLA type was indicated by public TCR beta signatures. The study at large found these results: In both this cohort and an independent roughly 350-donor cohort, the cumulative frequency of public TCR beta family members distinguished carriers of CMV infection plus the relevant HLA type. The ex vivo response was dominated by HLA-C-restricted CMV-specific TCR beta clonotypes, which also provided the single most frequent clonotype in two of eight donors.

Data came from an Illumina HiSeq 1500. The public sequencing data were trimmed at Q25 with fastp and processed into clonotypes with MiXCR by TCRdb, which kept only in-frame beta chains. Each entry merges the rows of one CDR3 protein and shows their most common DNA and genes. This sample lists 55,000 to 70,000 distinct CDR3 sequences; approximately 22% were detected once. In total, the top ten clones hold over 70% of the sample. Trimming removed 5 bases from V and 0 bases from J; the gene matches leave 8 bases unexplained. The germline V gene (reference sequence) provides CDR1 LNHNV and CDR2 YYDKDF. The CDR3 numbers 16 residues from cysteine through phenylalanine. CDR3 DNA only is kept here, 48 bases in frame from base 1.

The sample taken for sequencing was PBMCs, sequenced either directly or after in vitro stimulation (not recorded which). The chain joins TRBV15 to TRBJ2-7, and 9 junctional nucleotides match TRBD2. The receptor's source is a human donor in good health (CMV status not recorded). Some clones in this sample may be carry-over from other donors' samples. The DNA sequence is given as TGTGCCACCAGCCTCTCCCTAGCGGGGCCCTCCTACGAGCAGTACTTC. Its protein product is CATSLSLAGPSYEQYF.